This passage covers 26 T cell receptor beta chains from one sample sequenced in a study of T cells in Graves' hyperthyroidism and ophthalmopathy. Template material for amplifying TCR beta CDR3 regions consisted of RNA transcripts. Primed by the HTBI set, a first-round RT-PCR was run on the TCR CDR3. TCRdb re-called the multiplex PCR reads through MiXCR, storing one row per CDR3 protein. The sample yields a few hundred thousand distinct CDR3 sequences, roughly 15% seen once. Sequencing was done on a sample of blood. Every receptor here comes from a young woman with Graves' ophthalmopathy.

This clonotype was seen ten or more times. This chain uses TRBV2 with TRBJ1-2; no reliable D call. The V end lost 8 bases, the J end lost 0 bases, and 10 bases lay between the germline ends. The CDR3 consists of 13 residues. Germline V lookup: CDR1 SNHLY, CDR2 FYNNEI. CDR3 loop: CASGYKANYGYTF. CDR3 nucleotide sequence: TGTGCCAGCGGATATAAAGCTAACTATGGCTACACCTTC.

The sample holds many counts of this clonotype. The chain uses TRBV9 and TRBJ2-7; tentative D call: TRBD1 (5 bases). The germline V and J ends were trimmed by 4 bases and 2 bases, with 16 bases remaining between them. The V gene's germline CDR1 is SGDLS and CDR2 YYNGEE. The CDR3 extends over 15 amino acids. CDR3 sequence (DNA): TGTGCCAGCAGCTTCACCAAGGGGTACCCCTACGAGCAGTACTTC. Protein: CASSFTKGYPYEQYF.

The CDR3 region has the DNA TGTGCCAGCAGAACGACAGGGTCTGGAAACACCATATATTTT. Translated, it gives CASRTTGSGNTIYF. This rearrangement joins TRBV6-1 to TRBJ1-3; 7 bases map to TRBD1. The length of the CDR3 is 14 residues. Germline lookup yields CDR1 MNHNS and CDR2 SASEGT. The ends lost 6 bases at V and 1 base at J; junction bases unmatched: 3.

The V and J genes are TRBV20-1 and TRBJ2-7; D possibly corresponds to TRBD2 (6 bases). Trimming removed 4 bases at V and 6 bases at J, with 19 bases between. Germline values: CDR1 DFQATT, CDR2 SNEGSKA (reference sequence). The CDR3 contains 14 residues. Written as DNA, the CDR3 is TGCAGTGCTACGTTCTCCGGGGGTGTGAGCGAGCAGTACTTC. Amino acids: CSATFSGGVSEQYF.

The chain uses TRBV11-2 and TRBJ1-2; maybe TRBD1 (5 bases). CDR1 is SGHAT and CDR2 is FQNNGV in the germline V gene. V lost 4 bases and J lost 4, with 22 bases in between. The CDR3 has 17 residues. The CDR3 loop is CASSSPRRRGRAYGYTF. The CDR3 DNA reads as TGTGCCAGCAGCTCCCCTCGGCGGCGGGGCCGTGCCTATGGCTACACCTTC.

The rearrangement joins TRBV5-5 to TRBJ2-7; D possibly uses TRBD1 or TRBD2 (5 bases each). Germline V lookup: CDR1 SGHKS, CDR2 YYEKEE (reference sequence). V was shortened by 1 base and J by 0 bases, with 11 bases between the two germline ends. The CDR3 totals 15 residues. This chain's CDR3 is CASSLNGDPSYEQYF. The CDR3 nucleotides are TGTGCCAGCAGCTTGAACGGGGACCCCTCCTACGAGCAGTACTTC.

As concerns this clonotype: Germline is not matched at one junction end, which may reflect a read error. J is TRBJ2-2 and V is TRBV10-2; D uncertain. CDR1 is WSHSY, CDR2 SAAADI, per germline. This CDR3 comprises 15 residues. CDR3 bases: TGCGCCAGCGGTGAGGTCTACCCAAACACCGGGGAGCTGTTTTTT. It codes for CASGEVYPNTGELFF.

For this clonotype: At one end the junction does not follow the germline gene, possibly because of a read error. The chain couples TRBV28 to TRBJ1-2; perhaps TRBD1 as D (5 bases). The CDR3 is made up of 14 amino acids. The V gene's germline CDR1 is MDHEN and CDR2 SYDVKM. Written as DNA, the CDR3 is TGTGCCAGCGGTTTCGGGGGGGGGGTCTATGGCTACACCTTC. Translation: CASGFGGGVYGYTF.

In DNA form, the CDR3 reads TGTGCCAGCAGTGATACGGGAAGGAGCGATGAGCAGTTCTTC. Residues: CASSDTGRSDEQFF. The chain combines TRBV2 with TRBJ2-1, with D perhaps TRBD2 (5 bases). The germline V and J ends were trimmed by 3 bases and 8 bases, with 14 bases remaining between them. The CDR3 spans 14 residues. Germline CDR1 is SNHLY and CDR2 is FYNNEI.

This clonotype was recorded at least ten times. The chain uses TRBV20-1 and TRBJ2-1; D unclear. With 5 bases removed from V and 3 bases from J, the gap between germline ends came to 8 bases. This CDR3 is built from 12 residues. The germline V gene encodes CDR1 DFQATT and CDR2 SNEGSKA (reference sequence). The CDR3 DNA reads TGCAGTGCTGGACGGATCTACAATGAGCAGTTCTTC. Protein: CSAGRIYNEQFF.

This clonotype was observed many times. The gene calls are TRBV12-3 or TRBV12-4 and TRBJ2-5; 13 nucleotides align to TRBD2. The junction had 10 bases not matched to a gene; V was cut back by 2 bases and J by 4 bases. The CDR3 has 18 residues. The CDR3 DNA reads TGTGCCAGCAGTTTATGGACTAGCGGGGGAACTCAGTTAGAGACCCAGTACTTC. Translation: CASSLWTSGGTQLETQYF.

This clonotype was picked up many times. This rearrangement joins TRBV2 to TRBJ2-7; 10 bases are shared with TRBD2. With 3 bases clipped from V and 0 bases from J, the junction kept 11 bases outside the gene matches. CDR3 length: 18 residues. The germline V gene encodes CDR1 SNHLY and CDR2 FYNNEI. The CDR3 sequence: CASSERLAGASSSYEQYF. The DNA of the CDR3 is TGTGCCAGCAGTGAGAGACTAGCGGGTGCTTCAAGCTCCTACGAGCAGTACTTC.

The chain employs TRBV10-3 and TRBJ2-1; D perhaps matches TRBD1 (5 bases). The CDR3 is 14 residues long. Germline values: CDR1 ENHRY, CDR2 SYGVKD. V was cut by 6 bases and J by 2 bases, with 11 bases left in between. The CDR3 nucleotides are TGTGCCATCAGGACAGAAGAACCCTACAATGAGCAGTTCTTC. This sequence encodes CAIRTEEPYNEQFF.

There are many counts of this clonotype. The chain is built from TRBV28 and TRBJ1-1; D gene unclear. Germline V gene sequence: CDR1 MDHEN, CDR2 SYDVKM. The CDR3 extends over 14 amino acids. V lost 7 bases and J 2 bases, leaving 14 bases between the germline ends. CDR3 coding DNA: TGTGCCAGCACCGAGGGTAGGAAAAACACTGAAGCTTTCTTT. Amino acids: CASTEGRKNTEAFF. Full variable domain (rest looked up from reference TRBV28 and TRBJ1-1): DVKVTQSSRYLVKRTGEKVFLECVQDMDHENMFWYRQDPGLGLRLIYFSYDVKMKEKGDIPEGYSVSREKKERFSLILESASTNQTSMYLCASTEGRKNTEAFFGQGTRLTVV.

This clonotype was found a few times. The genes are TRBV10-3 and TRBJ1-6; TRBD1 matches 7 bases. Trimming took 4 bases from V and 7 from J; bases not matched to a gene: 13. CDR3 length: 17 residues. Germline CDR1 reads ENHRY; CDR2 reads SYGVKD. The CDR3 DNA sequence: TGTGCCATCAGTGTTGGGGGATCCGGGACAGAGAATTCACCCCTCCACTTT. This sequence encodes CAISVGGSGTENSPLHF.

This clonotype was seen only a few times. The chain combines TRBV6-2 or TRBV6-3 with TRBJ1-6; possible D gene TRBD1, 5 bases. Germline CDR1 is MNHEY and CDR2 is SVGEGT. The V and J ends lost 2 bases and 7 bases respectively, with 12 bases between them. The CDR3 extends over 15 amino acids. CDR3 bases: TGTGCCAGCAGTTACAGGAAGGGGCTGAATTCACCCCTCCACTTT. Encoded protein: CASSYRKGLNSPLHF.

This clonotype was seen a few times. The chain has TRBV19 and TRBJ2-7; 7 bases align to TRBD1. This CDR3 is 16 amino acids long. The V gene end was trimmed by 5 bases and the J gene end by 1 base; junction bases not matched to a gene: 11. Per germline, CDR1 LNHDA and CDR2 SQIVND (reference sequence). The CDR3 coding sequence is TGTGCCAGTAGTGGTCGGACAGGCTCAAGATCCTACGAGCAGTACTTC. It codes for CASSGRTGSRSYEQYF. Based on the CDR3 plus reference TRBV19 and TRBJ2-7, the full variable domain is DGGITQSPKYLFRKEGQNVTLSCEQNLNHDAMYWYRQDPGQGLRLIYYSQIVNDFQKGDIAEGYSVSREKKESFPLTVTSAQKNPTAFYLCASSGRTGSRSYEQYFGPGTRLTVT.

This clonotype came up many times. V and J are TRBV25-1 and TRBJ2-7; D gene unclear. Germline CDR1 MGHDK, CDR2 SYGVNS. CDR3 length: 12 residues. Trimming removed 3 bases at V and 2 bases at J, with 5 bases between. The CDR3 DNA sequence: TGTGCCAGCAGTGACAGACCCTACGAGCAGTACTTC. Its protein is CASSDRPYEQYF.

CDR3 DNA: TGTGCCAGCAGTTCATCAGCGGGAGGGCTATTGGAGCAGTACTTC. Translation: CASSSSAGGLLEQYF. The chain carries TRBV27 and TRBJ2-7, with 10 bases aligning to TRBD2. Germline V gene sequence: CDR1 MNHEY, CDR2 SMNVEV (reference sequence). The CDR3 has 15 residues. After removal of 4 bases from V and 7 bases from J, the junction contained 10 bases not matched to a gene.

This clonotype was counted many times. This chain uses TRBV28 with TRBJ2-2; 7 nucleotides agree with TRBD2. The germline gives CDR1 MDHEN, CDR2 SYDVKM. CDR3 size: 15 residues. J gave up 6 bases and V 6 bases, and 10 bases lay outside the gene matches. The CDR3, as DNA: TGTGCCAGCAGACCTACTCCGGCGGGAGCCGGGGAGCTGTTTTTT. It specifies CASRPTPAGAGELFF. The entire variable domain, with the rest obtained from reference TRBV28 and TRBJ2-2, is as follows: DVKVTQSSRYLVKRTGEKVFLECVQDMDHENMFWYRQDPGLGLRLIYFSYDVKMKEKGDIPEGYSVSREKKERFSLILESASTNQTSMYLCASRPTPAGAGELFFGEGSRLTVL.

This clonotype has a count of ten or more. The chain uses TRBV7-2 and TRBJ2-3, with TRBD2 matching over 7 bases. The CDR3 contains 15 residues. V lost 7 bases to trimming and J lost 6 bases; unmatched junction nucleotides: 13. The germline V gene encodes CDR1 SGHTA and CDR2 FQGNSA. CDR3: CASNPETSWGDTQYF. DNA of the CDR3: TGTGCCAGCAATCCCGAGACTAGCTGGGGGGATACGCAGTATTTT.

V usage is TRBV7-9 and J usage is TRBJ1-4; D uncertain. V was shortened by 5 bases and J by 8 bases, with 15 bases between the two germline ends. This CDR3 comprises 14 residues. In germline, CDR1 is SEHNR, CDR2 FQNEAQ (reference sequence). The DNA for the CDR3 is TGTGCCAGCAGCCCCCCGATGTCGGGGGAAAAACTGTTTTTT. Its translation: CASSPPMSGEKLFF.

There are many counts of this clonotype. This chain connects TRBV5-1 to TRBJ1-4, with D possibly matching TRBD1 (5 bases). Germline lookup yields CDR1 SGHRS and CDR2 YFSETQ. CDR3 length: 14 amino acids. With 0 bases removed from V and 7 bases from J, the gap between germline ends came to 10 bases. CDR3 in DNA: TGCGCCAGCAGCTTGGAGAGGGGCGGTGAAAAACTGTTTTTT. Protein product: CASSLERGGEKLFF.

In this sample, this clonotype turned up many times. The V and J genes are TRBV9 and TRBJ2-3; D unresolved. V was shortened by 0 bases and J by 2 bases, with 10 bases between the two germline ends. CDR3 length: 15 amino acids. The V gene's germline CDR1 is SGDLS and CDR2 YYNGEE. This CDR3 is CASSVGPLLTDTQYF. The DNA of the CDR3 is TGTGCCAGCAGCGTAGGTCCGTTACTCACAGATACGCAGTATTTT. The full variable domain, with the rest looked up from reference TRBV9 and TRBJ2-3, is DSGVTQTPKHLITATGQRVTLRCSPRSGDLSVYWYQQSLDQGLQFLIQYYNGEERAKGNILERFSAQQFPDLHSELNLSSLELGDSALYFCASSVGPLLTDTQYFGPGTRLTVL.

At least ten counts were recorded for this clonotype. CDR3 residues: CATHISTNEKLFF. Here the CDR3 DNA reads TGTGCCACCCACATCTCAACTAATGAAAAACTGTTTTTT. J is TRBJ1-4 and V is TRBV18; D gene unclear. The CDR3 covers 13 residues. V was pared by 10 bases and J by 0 bases, with 9 bases between. The germline gives CDR1 KGHSH, CDR2 LQKENI.

This clonotype was counted many times. The chain links TRBV19 to TRBJ2-2, with D perhaps TRBD1 (6 bases). V lost 9 bases and J lost 5, with 19 bases in between. In germline, CDR1 is LNHDA, CDR2 SQIVND (reference sequence). The CDR3 runs to 15 residues. CDR3 in DNA: TGTGCCAGCCGACTTACAGGGCTGGCTACCGGGGAGCTGTTTTTT. Translated, it gives CASRLTGLATGELFF.